This TCR beta chain came from a study of Ad26.COV2.S vaccination and SARS-CoV-2 variants. The sample holds a few counts of this clone. TCRdb's table, derived via immunoSEQ multiplex PCR, lists solely in-frame clones and lacks some. This table has about 420,000 clones, around 89% appearing once. This sample's treatment: 15 to 20 received Ad26.COV2.S at low or high dose, single or two shots; about 5 received placebo; per-sample allocation not given. Samples came from day 63 after the first vaccine or placebo injection. Trimming stripped 3 bases from V and 8 bases from J, with 17 bases between. The CDR3 loop spans 15 amino acids. The germline V gene has CDR1 KGHSY and CDR2 FQNENV.

This TCR was recovered from a person aged 18 to 65 who received the Ad26.COV2.S COVID-19 vaccine or a placebo. The sample consisted of peripheral blood, taken in a trial of Ad26.COV2.S vaccine versus placebo. The chain couples TRBV16 to TRBJ2-1; TRBD1 or TRBD2 may be the D gene (6 bases each). As DNA, the CDR3 is TGTGCCAGCAGCCATCATCGGGGGCCACGCGATGAGCAGTTCTTC. Its translation: CASSHHRGPRDEQFF.